This T cell receptor (beta chain) originates from a study of regulatory T cells in long-lasting Graves disease. The time point denotes: newly diagnosed GD, antithyroid drugs for less than 3 months. From PBMCs, RNA was extracted and then used to make the TCR library. Around 9.8 milliliters of peripheral blood were taken and placed in EDTA tubes. According to the study, TCR beta libraries were built with iRepertoire HTBI primers and CDR3-region Arm-PCR. A single record per CDR3 protein comes from TCRdb applying MiXCR to the multiplex PCR reads. The sample lists roughly 520,000 distinct CDR3 sequences, approximately 12% occurring once. There are 11 residues in the CDR3. Between the trimmed V and J ends, which lost 7 bases and 10 bases, there was a span of 11 bases. The V gene's germline CDR1 is MDHEN and CDR2 SYDVKM. This clonotype was seen repeatedly, ten times or more. In addition, the sample was reused for a study of T cells in Graves' hyperthyroidism and ophthalmopathy. From that paper: The study defined stable Graves' hyperthyroidism as no ophthalmopathy progression within 18 months.

This clonotype originated in a woman in her twenties or thirties with Graves disease. V and J are TRBV28 and TRBJ2-1; D is uncertain. Sequencing used peripheral blood mononuclear cells (PBMCs), obtained at new diagnosis, from a patient treated with antithyroid drugs. CDR3 sequence (DNA): TGTGCCAGCAAGTTGGGAACGGAGCAGTTCTTC. This gives the protein CASKLGTEQFF.